This T cell receptor (beta chain) is drawn from a study of shared clonotypes between healthy human individuals. Genomic DNA of every subset was divided equally among multiple immunoSEQ plates. Using immunoSEQ multiplex PCR, the repertoire was profiled, and TCRdb retains in-frame clones only, with some absent. Seen here are some 2.1 million clones, 93% observed once, and the top ten hold less than 2%. Positively selected for CCR7, the CD45RO-negative cells used as naive CD8 cells excluded terminally differentiated effector memory CD45RA+ cells. This CDR3 region has 14 residues. Germline V gene data show CDR1 as SGHKS and CDR2 as YYEKEE (reference sequence). After removal of 2 bases from V and 5 bases from J, the junction contained 4 bases not matched to a gene.

The chain links TRBV5-5 to TRBJ2-5; 9 bases agree with TRBD2. The sequenced material came from naive CD8+ T cells from PBMCs. This receptor was taken from a man aged 18 to 35 in good health. Some clones in this sample may be carry-over from other donors' samples. The chain's CDR3 is CASSLLSGRETQYF. Written as DNA, the CDR3 is TGTGCCAGCAGCTTATTAAGCGGGAGGGAGACCCAGTACTTC. The whole variable domain, filled in from reference TRBV5-5 and TRBJ2-5, reads DAGVTQSPTHLIKTRGQQVTLRCSPISGHKSVSWYQQVLGQGPQFIFQYYEKEERGRGNFPDRFSARQFPNYSSELNVNALLLGDSALYLCASSLLSGRETQYFGPGTRLLVL.